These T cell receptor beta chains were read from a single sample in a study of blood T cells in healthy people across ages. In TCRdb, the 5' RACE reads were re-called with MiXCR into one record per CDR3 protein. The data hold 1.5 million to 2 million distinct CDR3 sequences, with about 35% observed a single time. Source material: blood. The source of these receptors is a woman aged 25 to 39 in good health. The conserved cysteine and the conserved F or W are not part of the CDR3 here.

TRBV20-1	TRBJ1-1	SAGRGSMNTEAF
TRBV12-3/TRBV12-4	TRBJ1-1	ASSLAVQGTNTEAF
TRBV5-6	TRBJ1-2	ASSSLRGSLDYGYT
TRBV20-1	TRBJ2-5	SARGWDGETQY
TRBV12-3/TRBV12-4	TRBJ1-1	ASSLGSAGITEAF
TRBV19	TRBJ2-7	ASSTAGAGIEQY
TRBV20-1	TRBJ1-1	SARVKGTEAF
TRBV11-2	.	ASSPRLSPNEQY
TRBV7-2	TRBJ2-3	ASSLVTSGDMQY
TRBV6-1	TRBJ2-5	ASSTGHPRGETQY
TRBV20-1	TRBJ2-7	SAFPLQWGTYEQY
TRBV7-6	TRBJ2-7	ASSLVTAGGRYEQY
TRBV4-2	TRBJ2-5	ASSQDLGNRGETQY
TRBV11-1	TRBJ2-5	ASSLLAGSKGETQY
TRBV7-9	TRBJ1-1	ASSSDRRGLGTEAF
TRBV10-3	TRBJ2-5	AISESREGAKTQY
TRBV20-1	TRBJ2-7	SAREDRWPYEQY
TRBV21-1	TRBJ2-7	ASRGAHEQY
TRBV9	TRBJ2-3	ASSVATSGRTYTDTQY
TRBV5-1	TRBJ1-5	ASSLDGNNQPQH
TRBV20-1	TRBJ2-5	SARDGEGQETQY
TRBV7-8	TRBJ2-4	ASSHSKAGAAKNIQY
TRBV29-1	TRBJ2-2	SVKERGTGELF
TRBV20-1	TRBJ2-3	SARGGTSQY